These 14 T cell receptor beta chains share one sample of origin, sequenced in a study of cytomegalovirus exposure and HLA in healthy donors. This table comes from immunoSEQ multiplex PCR, and its TCRdb copy is limited to in-frame clones, with some not included. Here the sample spans 200,000 to 300,000 clones, about nine tenths being singletons. Specimen: PBMCs. Receptors were obtained from a woman younger than 45 in good health and CMV-seronegative.

V usage is TRBV28 and J usage is TRBJ2-7; maybe TRBD1 (6 bases). The CDR3 runs to 15 residues. CDR1 and CDR2 from the germline V gene are MDHEN and SYDVKM. Trimming removed 3 bases from V and 4 bases from J, with 16 bases in between. CDR3 region: CASSFSGAPTYEQYF. CDR3 coding DNA: TGTGCCAGCAGTTTCTCAGGGGCGCCGACTTACGAGCAGTACTTC.

V and J are TRBV4-2 and TRBJ2-1, with D perhaps matching TRBD2 (5 bases). The V end lost 2 bases, the J end lost 8 bases, and 10 bases lay between the germline ends. Looked up from germline, CDR1 is LGHNA and CDR2 is YNFKEQ. CDR3 size: 13 residues. This CDR3 reads CASSQRLADEQFF. CDR3 DNA sequence: TGTGCCAGCAGCCAACGGCTAGCCGATGAGCAGTTCTTC.

In this sample, this clone turned up a few times. V is TRBV7-9 and J is TRBJ2-3; 10 bases map to TRBD2. Germline CDR1 reads SEHNR; CDR2 reads FQNEAQ (reference sequence). With 4 bases clipped from V and 5 bases from J, the junction kept 18 bases outside the gene matches. The CDR3 is made up of 19 amino acids. CDR3 bases: TGTGCCAGCAGCTCAGAAAGAGGTTTGGTCCCTAGCGGGAGAGATACGCAGTATTTT. It encodes CASSSERGLVPSGRDTQYF.

The chain employs TRBV10-3 and TRBJ2-5; D possibly uses TRBD1 or TRBD2 (6 bases each). CDR1 and CDR2 (germline): ENHRY, SYGVKD. The germline V and J ends were trimmed by 7 bases and 2 bases, with 14 bases remaining between them. This CDR3 comprises 14 residues. CDR3: CAIKVGGPQETQYF. The CDR3 region has the DNA TGTGCCATCAAGGTCGGGGGCCCACAAGAGACCCAGTACTTC.

V gene TRBV28 combines with J gene TRBJ2-7; tentatively, D is TRBD2 (5 bases). Trimming pared 7 bases from V and 10 bases from J, leaving 11 bases between. The CDR3 is 10 residues long. CDR1 MDHEN and CDR2 SYDVKM come from the germline V gene. The CDR3 here is CASMRGKQYF. Here the CDR3 DNA reads TGTGCCAGCATGCGAGGGAAACAGTACTTC. Looking up the rest from reference TRBV28 and TRBJ2-7 gives the full variable domain: DVKVTQSSRYLVKRTGEKVFLECVQDMDHENMFWYRQDPGLGLRLIYFSYDVKMKEKGDIPEGYSVSREKKERFSLILESASTNQTSMYLCASMRGKQYFGPGTRLTVT.

The rearrangement joins TRBV28 to TRBJ1-1; 7 positions agree with TRBD1. Germline values: CDR1 MDHEN, CDR2 SYDVKM. The trim removed 1 base at V and 0 bases at J, leaving 2 bases unmatched. CDR3 length: 15 residues. The CDR3 spells CASSLYGQVNTEAFF. CDR3 in DNA: TGTGCCAGCAGTTTATACGGACAGGTGAACACTGAAGCTTTCTTT.

The V call is TRBV28, the J call TRBJ2-5, with a possible D match to TRBD1 (6 bases). This CDR3 is 14 amino acids long. CDR1 is MDHEN and CDR2 is SYDVKM in the germline V gene. Trimming shortened V by 2 bases and J by 1 base, and 8 bases separated the two germline ends. The CDR3, as DNA: TGTGCCAGCAGTTTACAGGACAGCCAAGAGACCCAGTACTTC. This translates into CASSLQDSQETQYF.

The chain carries TRBV30 and TRBJ2-7; TRBD2 aligns across 10 bases. The V gene's germline CDR1 is GTSNPN and CDR2 SVGIG (reference sequence). The CDR3 contains 15 residues. V lost 0 bases to trimming and J lost 7 bases; unmatched junction nucleotides: 9. This CDR3 reads CAWSVPAGGPGEQYF. In DNA form, the CDR3 reads TGTGCCTGGAGTGTACCAGCGGGAGGGCCAGGGGAGCAGTACTTC.

The rearrangement uses TRBV7-2 and TRBJ2-1; 11 positions agree with TRBD2. The V gene's germline CDR1 is SGHTA and CDR2 FQGNSA. CDR3 length equals 16 residues. After removal of 4 bases from V and 10 bases from J, the junction contained 12 bases not matched to a gene. The CDR3 nucleotides are TGTGCCAGCAGCTCTCTCCTTAGCGGGAGGGGGCGGGAGCAGTTCTTC. Its translation: CASSSLLSGRGREQFF. Filled out from reference TRBV7-2 and TRBJ2-1, the complete variable domain reads GAGVSQSPSNKVTEKGKDVELRCDPISGHTALYWYRQSLGQGLEFLIYFQGNSAPDKSGLPSDRFSAERTGGSVSTLTIQRTQQEDSAVYLCASSSLLSGRGREQFFGPGTRLTVL.

The chain carries TRBV9 and TRBJ2-5; the D is unclear. This CDR3 comprises 16 residues. Germline-derived CDR1 and CDR2 are SGDLS and YYNGEE. Trimming took 0 bases from V and 0 from J, leaving 12 bases between them. Written as DNA, the CDR3 is TGTGCCAGCAGCGTAGAAGCCAGGAGCTACCAAGAGACCCAGTACTTC. Encoded protein: CASSVEARSYQETQYF. The full variable domain, with the rest looked up from reference TRBV9 and TRBJ2-5, is DSGVTQTPKHLITATGQRVTLRCSPRSGDLSVYWYQQSLDQGLQFLIQYYNGEERAKGNILERFSAQQFPDLHSELNLSSLELGDSALYFCASSVEARSYQETQYFGPGTRLLVL.

The CDR3, as DNA: TGTGCCAGCAGCTTCGGACTAGCGGCTACCTACAATGAGCAGTTCTTC. Translation gives CASSFGLAATYNEQFF. V is TRBV7-9 and J is TRBJ2-1; 10 nucleotides line up with TRBD2. The CDR3 is 16 residues long. CDR1 and CDR2 from the germline V gene are SEHNR and FQNEAQ (reference sequence). The J segment lost 2 bases and the V segment lost 3 bases, leaving 4 bases of the junction unmatched.

The chain combines TRBV27 with TRBJ2-7; D perhaps matches TRBD1 (6 bases). The CDR3 spans 13 residues. Trimming took off 8 bases at V and 4 bases at J, with 15 bases between the two ends. Per germline, CDR1 MNHEY and CDR2 SMNVEV (reference sequence). In DNA form, the CDR3 reads TGTGCCAGCCGTCCCGGGACAAATTACGAGCAGTACTTC. Amino acids: CASRPGTNYEQYF.

The chain links TRBV28 to TRBJ1-2; D is ambiguous. The CDR3 totals 12 residues. Trimming cost V 8 bases and J 0 bases, with 7 bases left between them. Germline-derived CDR1 and CDR2 are MDHEN and SYDVKM. CDR3 nucleotide sequence: TGTGCCAGCCACCTCTCTAACTATGGCTACACCTTC. It encodes CASHLSNYGYTF.

This clone appeared once. The rearrangement uses TRBV7-2 and TRBJ2-3, with 11 bases fitting TRBD2. V dropped 7 bases and J dropped 0; count of bases not matched to a gene: 3. Germline-derived CDR1 and CDR2 are SGHTA and FQGNSA. The CDR3 is 15 amino acids. The CDR3 DNA sequence: TGTGCCAGCACACGGACTAGCGGGAGCACAGATACGCAGTATTTT. Protein product: CASTRTSGSTDTQYF.